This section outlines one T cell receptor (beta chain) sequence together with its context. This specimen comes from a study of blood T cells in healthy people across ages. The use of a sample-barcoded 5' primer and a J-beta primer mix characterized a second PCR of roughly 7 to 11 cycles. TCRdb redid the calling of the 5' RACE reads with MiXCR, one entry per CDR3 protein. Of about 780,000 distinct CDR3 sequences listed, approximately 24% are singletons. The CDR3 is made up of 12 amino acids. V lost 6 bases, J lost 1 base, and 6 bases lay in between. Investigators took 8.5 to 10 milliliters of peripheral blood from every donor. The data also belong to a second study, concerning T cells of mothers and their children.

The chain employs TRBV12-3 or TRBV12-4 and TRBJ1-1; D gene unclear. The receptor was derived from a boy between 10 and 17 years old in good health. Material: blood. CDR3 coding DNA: TGTGCCAGCAGATTAAAGAACACTGAAGCTTTCTTT. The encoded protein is CASRLKNTEAFF.